Listed below are T cell receptor beta chains from one sample, sequenced in a study of cytomegalovirus exposure and HLA in healthy donors. Data came from immunoSEQ multiplex PCR; TCRdb stores just in-frame clones and leaves some out. The table has some 130,000 clones, around 73% seen once; the top ten hold over 1%. The sequenced material came from PBMCs. Receptors were obtained from a woman aged 35 to 49 in good health and CMV-seronegative. CDR3s include the opening cysteine and the closing phenylalanine or tryptophan. The D gene is left open where the match is weak. Only some rows state a clone size, as once, few, many or a class for expanded clones.

d_call: NA
v_call: TRBV5-4
j_call: TRBJ1-2
clone_size: NA
cdr3_length: 12
cdr3_nt: TGTGCCAGTACCGGGGGGAACTATGGCTACACCTTC
cdr3_aa: CASTGGNYGYTF

d_call: NA
v_call: TRBV5-1
j_call: TRBJ2-3
clone_size: NA
cdr3_length: 16
cdr3_nt: TGCGCCAGCAGCTTGGCACTGAGGGGCGGGGCAGATACGCAGTATTTT
cdr3_aa: CASSLALRGGADTQYF

d_call: TRBD2
v_call: TRBV2
j_call: TRBJ2-5
clone_size: NA
cdr3_length: 16
cdr3_nt: TGTGCCAGCAGTGACCCCGCGGGGGGGGCCGGAGAGACCCAGTACTTC
cdr3_aa: CASSDPAGGAGETQYF

d_call: TRBD1
v_call: TRBV18
j_call: TRBJ1-1
clone_size: NA
cdr3_length: 15
cdr3_nt: TGTGCCAGCTCCAGGGGGGCCACAGGGAACACTGAAGCTTTCTTT
cdr3_aa: CASSRGATGNTEAFF

d_call: TRBD2
v_call: TRBV5-5
j_call: TRBJ2-1
clone_size: NA
cdr3_length: 16
cdr3_nt: TGTGCCAGCAGCGCCCTGACTAGCGGGGGGGCTCAGGAGCAGTTCTTC
cdr3_aa: CASSALTSGGAQEQFF

d_call: TRBD1
v_call: TRBV5-1
j_call: TRBJ2-2
clone_size: NA
cdr3_length: 15
cdr3_nt: TGCGCCAGCTCACTGGACAGGGCCAACACCGGGGAGCTGTTTTTT
cdr3_aa: CASSLDRANTGELFF

d_call: NA
v_call: TRBV6-5
j_call: TRBJ1-6
clone_size: NA
cdr3_length: 15
cdr3_nt: TGTGCCAGCAGTTATAGTCGGGGAGTTGATTCACCCCTCCACTTT
cdr3_aa: CASSYSRGVDSPLHF

d_call: TRBD1
v_call: TRBV15
j_call: TRBJ1-2
clone_size: once
cdr3_length: 16
cdr3_nt: TGTGCCACCAGCAGAGACGAAACGACAGGGGGCGGTGGCTACACCTTC
cdr3_aa: CATSRDETTGGGGYTF

d_call: TRBD2
v_call: TRBV5-4
j_call: TRBJ2-3
clone_size: NA
cdr3_length: 17
cdr3_nt: TGTGCCAGCAGCTTGAGGCTAGCGGGGTTTCCTGTGCATACGCAGTATTTT
cdr3_aa: CASSLRLAGFPVHTQYF

d_call: NA
v_call: TRBV2
j_call: TRBJ2-1
clone_size: NA
cdr3_length: 12
cdr3_nt: TGTGCCAGCAGAACCAGGGGCAATGAGCAGTTCTTC
cdr3_aa: CASRTRGNEQFF

d_call: NA
v_call: TRBV5-1
j_call: TRBJ1-1
clone_size: NA
cdr3_length: 15
cdr3_nt: TGCGCCAGCAGCTCCCACGAGGGGGGGGACACTGAAGCTTTCTTT
cdr3_aa: CASSSHEGGDTEAFF

d_call: TRBD1
v_call: TRBV4-1
j_call: TRBJ2-3
clone_size: NA
cdr3_length: 17
cdr3_nt: TGCGCCAGCAGCCGCTTAGGGACAGGCGACGCCACAGATACGCAGTATTTT
cdr3_aa: CASSRLGTGDATDTQYF

d_call: TRBD2
v_call: TRBV6-5
j_call: TRBJ2-5
clone_size: NA
cdr3_length: 16
cdr3_nt: TGTGCCAGCAGTTACTCCCCGACTAGCGGGGGAGAGACCCAGTACTTC
cdr3_aa: CASSYSPTSGGETQYF

d_call: TRBD1
v_call: TRBV2
j_call: TRBJ2-5
clone_size: NA
cdr3_length: 12
cdr3_nt: TGTGCCGTCCAGGGGGCCGGGGAGACCCAGTACTTC
cdr3_aa: CAVQGAGETQYF

d_call: TRBD1
v_call: TRBV14
j_call: TRBJ1-4
clone_size: NA
cdr3_length: 15
cdr3_nt: TGTGCCAGCAGCCAGAAACACAGGGGGTTAGGAAAACTGTTTTTT
cdr3_aa: CASSQKHRGLGKLFF

d_call: TRBD2
v_call: TRBV9
j_call: TRBJ2-5
clone_size: NA
cdr3_length: 17
cdr3_nt: TGTGCCAGCAGCGTAGACCGGGGTAGCGGGGGACAAGAGACCCAGTACTTC
cdr3_aa: CASSVDRGSGGQETQYF

d_call: NA
v_call: TRBV14
j_call: TRBJ1-2
clone_size: NA
cdr3_length: 13
cdr3_nt: TGTGCCAGCAGCCAAGGGCAGGGAAGAGGCTACACCTTC
cdr3_aa: CASSQGQGRGYTF

d_call: TRBD1
v_call: TRBV15
j_call: TRBJ1-1
clone_size: NA
cdr3_length: 16
cdr3_nt: TGTGCCACCAGCAGAGATAACCAGGGGGTGCACACTGAAGCTTTCTTT
cdr3_aa: CATSRDNQGVHTEAFF

d_call: TRBD2
v_call: TRBV6-5
j_call: TRBJ2-7
clone_size: NA
cdr3_length: 16
cdr3_nt: TGTGCCAGCAGTTACTCGACGGGGGGGTCTCCCTACGAGCAGTACTTC
cdr3_aa: CASSYSTGGSPYEQYF

d_call: TRBD1
v_call: TRBV2
j_call: TRBJ1-4
clone_size: NA
cdr3_length: 14
cdr3_nt: TGTGCCAGCAAACCCGGGACAGGGTTCGAAAAACTGTTTTTT
cdr3_aa: CASKPGTGFEKLFF

d_call: TRBD1
v_call: TRBV28
j_call: TRBJ1-5
clone_size: once
cdr3_length: 15
cdr3_nt: TGTGCCAGCAGTTCAGGGGGCGCGAACAATCAGCCCCAGCATTTT
cdr3_aa: CASSSGGANNQPQHF

d_call: TRBD2
v_call: TRBV27
j_call: TRBJ2-3
clone_size: NA
cdr3_length: 19
cdr3_nt: TGTGCCAGCAGGGTTTCTTTAGCGGGGGGCCTCCAAAGCACAGATACGCAGTATTTT
cdr3_aa: CASRVSLAGGLQSTDTQYF

d_call: NA
v_call: TRBV6-5
j_call: TRBJ2-1
clone_size: NA
cdr3_length: 12
cdr3_nt: TGTGCCAGCAGTTCCACAGGGACTGAGCAGTTCTTC
cdr3_aa: CASSSTGTEQFF